This T cell receptor (beta chain) was identified during a study of blood T cell repertoires in COVID-19. At the level of the study: PBMCs, B-cell-depleted T cells, or T cells provided the cDNA or gDNA that made up the material.

As originally analysed: Reference gene primer amplification gave nucleated cell count estimates. TCRdb's table, derived via immunoSEQ multiplex PCR, lists solely in-frame clones and lacks some. V, J and clone size are taken as reported in that table, and D and trimming were inferred from the DNA itself. The repertoire consists of a few hundred thousand clones, with around four fifths occurring once and the leading ten covering 4.6%. CDR3 length: 13 residues. The germline gives CDR1 LNHDA, CDR2 SQIVND (reference sequence). Trimming pared 7 bases from V and 0 bases from J, leaving 9 bases between. This sequence was found in a man aged 55 to 70 who had recovered from COVID-19. Sequenced material: peripheral blood. This chain uses TRBV19 with TRBJ1-1, with D tentatively TRBD1 (5 bases). This CDR3 is CASTLRVNTEAFF. In DNA, the CDR3 is TGTGCCAGTACCCTCAGGGTGAACACTGAAGCTTTCTTT.